This TCR beta chain was captured by sequencing in a study of T cells in Graves' hyperthyroidism and ophthalmopathy. In the study overall: Peripheral blood draws took place at initial diagnosis, ahead of any treatment. Regarding the study as a whole: In the blood, most expanded thyroid clonotypes above 0.001 appeared as well.

This clonotype has just a few counts. The antigen remains undetermined. A patient was excluded if there was uncontrolled infection, other autoimmune disease, pregnancy or lactation. RNA transcripts served as the template for amplifying TCR beta CDR3 regions. The HTBI set primed first-round TCR CDR3 RT-PCR. MiXCR, applied by TCRdb to the multiplex PCR reads, yields one record per CDR3 protein. This sample has 300,000 or so distinct CDR3 sequences, with 16% found just once. This receptor was identified in a man aged 30 to 45 with Graves' hyperthyroidism. What was sequenced was blood.

The CDR3 reads CSVGRNTGELFF. CDR3 nucleotide sequence: TGCAGCGTTGGCCGGAACACCGGGGAGCTGTTTTTT. This sequence joins TRBV29-1 and TRBJ2-2; D is unresolved. The CDR3 is 12 amino acids. V lost 4 bases to trimming and J lost 1 base, with 4 bases between them. Germline CDR1 reads SQVTM; CDR2 reads ANQGSEA.